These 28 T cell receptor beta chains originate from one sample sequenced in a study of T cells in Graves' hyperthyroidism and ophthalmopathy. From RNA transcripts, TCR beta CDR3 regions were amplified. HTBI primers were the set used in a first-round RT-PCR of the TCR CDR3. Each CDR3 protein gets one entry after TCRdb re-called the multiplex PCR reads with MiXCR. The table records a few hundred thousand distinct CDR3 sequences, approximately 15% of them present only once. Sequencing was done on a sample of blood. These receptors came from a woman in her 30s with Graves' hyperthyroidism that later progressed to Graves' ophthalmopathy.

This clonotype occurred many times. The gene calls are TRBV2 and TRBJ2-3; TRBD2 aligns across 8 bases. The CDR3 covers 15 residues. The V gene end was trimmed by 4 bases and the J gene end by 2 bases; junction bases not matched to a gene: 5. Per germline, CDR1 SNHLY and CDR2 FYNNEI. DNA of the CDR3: TGTGCCAGCAGTGTGAGGACTAGCTTCACAGATACGCAGTATTTT. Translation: CASSVRTSFTDTQYF.

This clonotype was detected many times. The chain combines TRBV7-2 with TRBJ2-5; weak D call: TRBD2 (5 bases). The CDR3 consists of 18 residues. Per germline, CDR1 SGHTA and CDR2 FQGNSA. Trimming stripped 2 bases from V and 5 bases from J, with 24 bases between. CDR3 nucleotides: TGTGCCAGCAGCTTACACCTCACTAGTTCCCCAGTTGCGGAGACCCAGTACTTC. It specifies CASSLHLTSSPVAETQYF.

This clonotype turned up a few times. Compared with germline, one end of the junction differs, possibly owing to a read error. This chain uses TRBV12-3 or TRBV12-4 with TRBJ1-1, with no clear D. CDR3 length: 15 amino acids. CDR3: CASSLARRHDTGAFF. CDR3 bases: TGTGCCAGCAGTTTAGCGAGGAGGCACGACACTGGAGCTTTCTTT.

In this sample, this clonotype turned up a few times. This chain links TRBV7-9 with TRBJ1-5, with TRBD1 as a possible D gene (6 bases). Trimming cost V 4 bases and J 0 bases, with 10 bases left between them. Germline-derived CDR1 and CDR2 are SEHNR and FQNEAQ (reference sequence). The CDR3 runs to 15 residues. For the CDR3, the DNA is TGTGCCAGCAGCTCAGGACAGTTTAGCAATCAGCCCCAGCATTTT. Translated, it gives CASSSGQFSNQPQHF.

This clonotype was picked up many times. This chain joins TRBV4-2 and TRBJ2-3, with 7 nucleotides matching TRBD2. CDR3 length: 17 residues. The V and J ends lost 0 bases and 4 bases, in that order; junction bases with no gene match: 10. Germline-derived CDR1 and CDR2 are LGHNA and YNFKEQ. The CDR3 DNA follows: TGTGCCAGCAGCCAAGATAACGGGGAGCGGGACTCAGATACGCAGTATTTT. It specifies CASSQDNGERDSDTQYF.

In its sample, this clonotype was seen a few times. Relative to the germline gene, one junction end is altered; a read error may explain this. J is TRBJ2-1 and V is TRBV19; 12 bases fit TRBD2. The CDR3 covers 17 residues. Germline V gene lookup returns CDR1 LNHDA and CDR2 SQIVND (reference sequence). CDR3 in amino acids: CVSSFSSGRDSYNEQFF. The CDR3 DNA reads TGTGTCAGTAGTTTCTCTAGCGGGAGGGATTCCTACAATGAGCAGTTCTTC.

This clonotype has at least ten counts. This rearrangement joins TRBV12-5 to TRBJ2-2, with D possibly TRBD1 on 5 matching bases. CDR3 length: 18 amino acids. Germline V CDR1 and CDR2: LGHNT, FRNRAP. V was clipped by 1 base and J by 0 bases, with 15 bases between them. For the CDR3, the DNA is TGTGCTAGTGGTTTGGCCTCAAAAGACAGAGCGAACACCGGGGAGCTGTTTTTT. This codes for CASGLASKDRANTGELFF. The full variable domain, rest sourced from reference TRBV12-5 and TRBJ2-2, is DARVTQTPRHKVTEMGQEVTMRCQPILGHNTVFWYRQTMMQGLELLAYFRNRAPLDDSGMPKDRFSAEMPDATLATLKIQPSEPRDSAVYFCASGLASKDRANTGELFFGEGSRLTVL.

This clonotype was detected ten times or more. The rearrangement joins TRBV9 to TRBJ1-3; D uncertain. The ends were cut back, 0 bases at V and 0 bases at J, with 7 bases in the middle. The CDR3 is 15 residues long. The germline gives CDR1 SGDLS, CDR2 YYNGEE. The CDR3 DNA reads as TGTGCCAGCAGCGTAGAATGGAGCTCTGGAAACACCATATATTTT. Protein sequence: CASSVEWSSGNTIYF.

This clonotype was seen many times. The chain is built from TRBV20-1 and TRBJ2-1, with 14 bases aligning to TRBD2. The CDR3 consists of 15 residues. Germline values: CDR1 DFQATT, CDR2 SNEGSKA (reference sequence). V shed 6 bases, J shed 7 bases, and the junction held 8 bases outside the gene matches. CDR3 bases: TGCAGTGCCAAGGGGACTAGCGGGAGAATAAATGAGCAGTTCTTC. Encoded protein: CSAKGTSGRINEQFF.

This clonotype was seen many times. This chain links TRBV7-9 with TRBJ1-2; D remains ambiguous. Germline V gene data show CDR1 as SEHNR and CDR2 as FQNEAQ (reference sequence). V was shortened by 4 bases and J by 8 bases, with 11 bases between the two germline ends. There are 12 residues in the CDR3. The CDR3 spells CASSSEGGGYTF. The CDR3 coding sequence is TGTGCCAGCAGCTCGGAGGGTGGCGGCTACACCTTC.

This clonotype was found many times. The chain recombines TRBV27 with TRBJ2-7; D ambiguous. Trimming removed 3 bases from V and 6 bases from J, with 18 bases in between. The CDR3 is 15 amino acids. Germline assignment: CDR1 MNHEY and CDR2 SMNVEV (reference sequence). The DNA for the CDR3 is TGTGCCAGCAGTTTTTTAGGTGCCTCTTCTATCGAGCAGTACTTC. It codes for CASSFLGASSIEQYF.

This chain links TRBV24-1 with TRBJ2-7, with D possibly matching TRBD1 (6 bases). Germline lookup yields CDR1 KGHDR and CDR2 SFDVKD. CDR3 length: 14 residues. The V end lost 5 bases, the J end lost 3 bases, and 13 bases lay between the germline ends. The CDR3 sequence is CATSAPGTIYEQYF. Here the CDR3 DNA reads TGTGCCACCAGTGCCCCAGGGACAATCTACGAGCAGTACTTC.

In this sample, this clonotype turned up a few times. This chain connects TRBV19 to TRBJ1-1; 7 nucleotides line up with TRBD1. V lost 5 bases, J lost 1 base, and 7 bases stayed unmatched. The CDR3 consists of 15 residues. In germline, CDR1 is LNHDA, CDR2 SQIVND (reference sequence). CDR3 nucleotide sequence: TGTGCCAGTAGTCTCACAGGGGCGAGGAACACTGAAGCTTTCTTT. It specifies CASSLTGARNTEAFF. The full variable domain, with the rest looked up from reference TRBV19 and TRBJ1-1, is DGGITQSPKYLFRKEGQNVTLSCEQNLNHDAMYWYRQDPGQGLRLIYYSQIVNDFQKGDIAEGYSVSREKKESFPLTVTSAQKNPTAFYLCASSLTGARNTEAFFGQGTRLTVV.

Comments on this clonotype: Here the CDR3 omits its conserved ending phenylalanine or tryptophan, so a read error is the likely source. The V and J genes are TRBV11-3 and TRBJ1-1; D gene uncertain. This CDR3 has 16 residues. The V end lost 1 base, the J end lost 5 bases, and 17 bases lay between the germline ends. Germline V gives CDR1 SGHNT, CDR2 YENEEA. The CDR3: CASSLGPPAGKTEAFL. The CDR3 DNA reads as TGTGCCAGCAGCTTAGGCCCCCCCGCGGGGAAGACTGAAGCTTTCCTT.

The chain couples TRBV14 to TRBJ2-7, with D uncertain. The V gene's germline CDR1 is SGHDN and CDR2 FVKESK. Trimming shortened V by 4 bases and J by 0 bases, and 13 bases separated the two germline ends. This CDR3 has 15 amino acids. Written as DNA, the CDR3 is TGTGCCAGCAGCCCCACGGCACGGTCCTCCTACGAGCAGTACTTC. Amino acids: CASSPTARSSYEQYF.

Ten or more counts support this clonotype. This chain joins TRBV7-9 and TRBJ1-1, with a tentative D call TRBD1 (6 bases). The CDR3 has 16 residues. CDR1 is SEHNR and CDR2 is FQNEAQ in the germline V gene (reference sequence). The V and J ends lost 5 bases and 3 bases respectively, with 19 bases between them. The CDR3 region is CASSLTGGPLYTEAFF. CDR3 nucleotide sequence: TGTGCCAGCAGCCTGACTGGGGGGCCTCTCTACACTGAAGCTTTCTTT.

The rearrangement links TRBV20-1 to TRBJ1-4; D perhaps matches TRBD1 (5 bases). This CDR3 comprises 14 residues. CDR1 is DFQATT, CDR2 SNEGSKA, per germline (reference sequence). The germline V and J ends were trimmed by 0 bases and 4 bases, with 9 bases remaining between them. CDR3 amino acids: CSAREGTHNEKLFF. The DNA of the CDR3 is TGCAGTGCTAGAGAGGGGACCCATAATGAAAAACTGTTTTTT.

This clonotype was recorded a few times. CDR3 DNA: TGTGCCAGTAGTATAAAAGAGCCTCAAGAGACCCAGTACTTC. Encoded protein: CASSIKEPQETQYF. The gene calls are TRBV19 and TRBJ2-5; D unresolved. Trimming removed 2 bases from V and 2 bases from J, with 9 bases in between. CDR3 length equals 14 residues. Germline values: CDR1 LNHDA, CDR2 SQIVND (reference sequence).

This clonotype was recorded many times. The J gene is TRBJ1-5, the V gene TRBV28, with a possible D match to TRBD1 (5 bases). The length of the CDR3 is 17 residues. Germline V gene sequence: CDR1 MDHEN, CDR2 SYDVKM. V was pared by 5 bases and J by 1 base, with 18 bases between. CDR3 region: CASSTPGFSRSNQPQHF. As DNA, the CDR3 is TGTGCCAGCAGTACGCCAGGGTTCAGCAGAAGCAATCAGCCCCAGCATTTT.

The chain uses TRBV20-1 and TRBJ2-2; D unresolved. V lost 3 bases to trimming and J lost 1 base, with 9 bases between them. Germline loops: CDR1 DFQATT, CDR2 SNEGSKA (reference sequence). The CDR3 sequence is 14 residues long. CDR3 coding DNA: TGCAGTGCTAGGTCCGGCGGGAACACCGGGGAGCTGTTTTTT. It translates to CSARSGGNTGELFF.

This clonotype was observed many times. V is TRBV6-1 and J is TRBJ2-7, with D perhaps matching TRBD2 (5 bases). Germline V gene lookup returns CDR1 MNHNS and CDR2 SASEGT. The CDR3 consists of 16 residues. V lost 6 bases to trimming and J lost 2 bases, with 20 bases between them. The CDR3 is CASSLGLGRLAYEQYF. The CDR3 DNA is TGTGCCAGCAGCCTTGGACTGGGCCGGCTGGCCTACGAGCAGTACTTC.

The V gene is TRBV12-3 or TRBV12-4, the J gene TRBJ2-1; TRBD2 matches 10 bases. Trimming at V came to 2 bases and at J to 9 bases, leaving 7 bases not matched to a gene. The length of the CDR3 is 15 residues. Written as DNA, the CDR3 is TGTGCCAGCAGTTTAAGGCTAGCGGGAGTCGGTGAGCAGTTCTTC. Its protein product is CASSLRLAGVGEQFF.

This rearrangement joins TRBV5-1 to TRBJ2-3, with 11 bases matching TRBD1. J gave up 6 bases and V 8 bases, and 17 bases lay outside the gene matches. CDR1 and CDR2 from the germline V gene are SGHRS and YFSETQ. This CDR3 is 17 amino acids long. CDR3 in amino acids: CASSNRPGQGEVDTQYF. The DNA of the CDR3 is TGCGCCAGTAGTAATCGACCGGGACAGGGGGAGGTGGATACGCAGTATTTT.

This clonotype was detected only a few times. CDR3 region: CASSQDRTAYNEQFF. The CDR3 coding sequence is TGCGCCAGCAGCCAAGATAGGACAGCCTACAATGAGCAGTTCTTC. The gene calls are TRBV4-3 and TRBJ2-1, with D possibly being TRBD1 (6 bases). V was pared by 0 bases and J by 2 bases, with 8 bases between. This CDR3 has 15 amino acids. CDR1 and CDR2 from the germline V gene are LGHNA and YSLEER.

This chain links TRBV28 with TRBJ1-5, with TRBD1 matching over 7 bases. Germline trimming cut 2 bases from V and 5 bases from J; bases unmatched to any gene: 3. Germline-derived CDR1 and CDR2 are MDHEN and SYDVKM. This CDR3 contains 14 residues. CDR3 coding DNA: TGTGCCAGCAGTTTACAGGGGGGATATCAGCCCCAGCATTTT. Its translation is CASSLQGGYQPQHF.

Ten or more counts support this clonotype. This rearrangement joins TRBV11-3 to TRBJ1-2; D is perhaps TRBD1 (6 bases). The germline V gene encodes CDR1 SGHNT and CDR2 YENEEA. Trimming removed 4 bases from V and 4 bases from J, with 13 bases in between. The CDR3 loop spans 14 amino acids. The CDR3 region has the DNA TGTGCCAGCAGCTCAGGACTACAGGGCTATGGCTACACCTTC. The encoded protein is CASSSGLQGYGYTF.

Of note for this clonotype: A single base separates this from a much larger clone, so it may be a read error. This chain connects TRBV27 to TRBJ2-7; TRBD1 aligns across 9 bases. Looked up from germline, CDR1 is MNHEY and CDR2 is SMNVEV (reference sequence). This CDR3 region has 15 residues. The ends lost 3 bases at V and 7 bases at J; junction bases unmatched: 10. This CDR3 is CASSFPGQGGNEQYF. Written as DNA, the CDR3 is TGTGCCAGCAGTTTCCCGGGACAGGGAGGAAATGAGCAGTACTTC.

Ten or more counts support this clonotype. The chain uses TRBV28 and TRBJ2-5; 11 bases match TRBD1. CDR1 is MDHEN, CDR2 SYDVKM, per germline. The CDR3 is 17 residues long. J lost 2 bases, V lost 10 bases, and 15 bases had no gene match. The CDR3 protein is CATSPGQGVQMQETQYF. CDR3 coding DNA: TGTGCCACCTCGCCGGGACAGGGGGTCCAAATGCAAGAGACCCAGTACTTC.